This TCR beta chain was sequenced during a study of blood T cell repertoires in COVID-19. Whole-study context: Samples representing acute and convalescent COVID-19 were sourced from the United States, Italy and Spain.

This CDR3 is built from 15 residues. Germline V gene lookup returns CDR1 SGHVS and CDR2 FNYEAQ. The junction had 5 bases not matched to a gene; V was cut back by 5 bases and J by 6 bases. Original data processing: Amplification with reference gene primers provided the estimates of nucleated cell counts. Sequencing was performed with immunoSEQ multiplex PCR; in TCRdb, only in-frame clones are kept and a portion is missing. D and trimming come from the DNA, and the V and J calls and clone size come from that table. The profile shows roughly 30,000 clones, 89% of them singletons. The clonotype originates from a human donor in a cohort sampled during active COVID-19. The V call is TRBV7-6, the J call TRBJ2-1; the match to TRBD1 covers 12 bases. Material for sequencing was peripheral blood. CDR3 residues: CASSTGQGAVNEQFF. The CDR3 DNA is TGTGCCAGCAGCACGGGACAGGGGGCGGTCAATGAGCAGTTCTTC.